This is a list of T cell receptor beta chains from one sample in a study of T cell repertoires in cytomegalovirus infection. TCRdb passed the reads through MiXCR, listing each CDR3 protein once. Seen here are 300,000 to 450,000 distinct CDR3 sequences, approximately 18% observed once, and the top ten hold under 9%. Source material: PBMCs. The receptors originated from a human donor in good health (CMV status not recorded). Some clones in this sample may be carry-over from other donors' samples. Both conserved end residues are part of each CDR3. Each record gives: J gene, clone size, D gene, V gene, CDR3 DNA, CDR3 protein. The D gene is left open where the match is weak. The listing skips clone size in some rows; elsewhere it reads once, few, many or a size class.

TRBJ2-1 | many | TRBD1 | TRBV2 | TGTGCCAGCTTCCCGGGACAGGTGCCCAATGAGCAGTTCTTC | CASFPGQVPNEQFF
TRBJ1-2 | many | NA | TRBV6-1 | TGTGCCAGCAGTTGGGCGGGGGGAGGCTACACCTTC | CASSWAGGGYTF
TRBJ2-5 | many | NA | TRBV7-8 | TGTGCCAGCAGCTCCCCAGGGTCAGCGGAAGAGACCCAGTACTTC | CASSSPGSAEETQYF
TRBJ1-1 | NA | NA | TRBV2 | TGTGCCAGCAGCCGGAGGAGGGACACTGAAGCTTTCTTT | CASSRRRDTEAFF
TRBJ2-1 | many | NA | TRBV7-9 | TGTGCCAGCAGCTTAGAAGGCGGGCGAGCGGATGAGCAGTTCTTC | CASSLEGGRADEQFF
TRBJ2-1 | many | TRBD2 | TRBV7-6 | TGTGCCAGCAGCTTAGGGACTAGCGGGGGGTCTTACAATGAGCAGTTCTTC | CASSLGTSGGSYNEQFF
TRBJ2-2 | many | TRBD1 | TRBV7-8 | TGTGCCAGCCGCAGATCCATTTTGGGGCTAACCAGGGGGCGGACAGCGAACACCGGGGAGCTGTTTTTT | CASRRSILGLTRGRTANTGELFF
TRBJ1-3 | few | NA | TRBV2 | TGTGCCAGCAGAAGAGGGGAAAGCGGAAACACCATATATTTT | CASRRGESGNTIYF
TRBJ2-1 | NA | NA | TRBV10-2 | TGCGCCAGCAGTGAGTCTTTAAGCGTCGATGAGCAGTTCTTC | CASSESLSVDEQFF
TRBJ2-7 | few | NA | TRBV12-3/TRBV12-4 | TGTGCCAGCAGAACCCTAGCGGACCAGGGGGAGCAGTACTTC | CASRTLADQGEQYF
TRBJ1-5 | many | NA | TRBV7-2 | TGTGCCAGCAGCTTGGGTGGGGGTTCGGGACAGCCCCAGCATTTT | CASSLGGGSGQPQHF
TRBJ1-1 | NA | TRBD1 | TRBV11-2 | TGTGCCAGCAGCTCACAGGGGTTGTCTGAAGCTTTCTTT | CASSSQGLSEAFF
TRBJ2-5 | many | NA | TRBV7-2 | TGTGCCAGCAGCTTAGGGGACTGGCAATTGGCCCAGTACTTC | CASSLGDWQLAQYF
TRBJ2-3 | few | NA | TRBV29-1 | TGCAGCGTTGCGGCCACAGATACGCAGTATTTT | CSVAATDTQYF
TRBJ1-1 | few | NA | TRBV18 | TGTGCCAGCTCACCCTCCTACGTCGGGACTTCAGAAGCTTTCTTT | CASSPSYVGTSEAFF
TRBJ2-5 | few | NA | TRBV6-2/TRBV6-3 | TGTGCCAGCAGTTCACCCAAAGGAGGGGACCGAGAGACCCAGTACTTC | CASSSPKGGDRETQYF
TRBJ2-2 | once | TRBD1 | TRBV29-1 | TGCAGCGTGAAGTGGGACAGTTACACCGGGGAGCTGTTTTTT | CSVKWDSYTGELFF
TRBJ1-5 | many | NA | TRBV7-2 | TGTGCCAGCAGCTTAGTTGTTGGGGGCCAGCCCCAGCATTTT | CASSLVVGGQPQHF
TRBJ1-1 | NA | NA | TRBV4-1 | TGCGCCAGCAGCCTTTCGGGGGTGATCGGTGGCACTGAAGCTTTCTTT | CASSLSGVIGGTEAFF
TRBJ1-2 | NA | NA | TRBV20-1 | TGCAGTCTCAAGGAAGGCTACACCTTC | CSLKEGYTF
TRBJ1-5 | many | TRBD1 | TRBV7-8 | TGTGCCAGCAGCGTACAACAGGGGGAGCCCCAGCATTTT | CASSVQQGEPQHF
TRBJ2-1 | NA | NA | TRBV14 | TGTGCCAGCAGCCCCGGGGGGCGGGACCCCTACAATGAGCAGTTCTTC | CASSPGGRDPYNEQFF
TRBJ2-5 | many | TRBD2 | TRBV28 | TGTGCCAGCAGTGATAGCGGGGGACCGGGGGAGACCCAGTACTTC | CASSDSGGPGETQYF
TRBJ2-5 | few | NA | TRBV10-3 | TGTGCCATCAGTGAGCGGCAGGTAGAGACCCAGTACTTC | CAISERQVETQYF
TRBJ2-2 | many | TRBD1 | TRBV7-2 | TGTGCCAGCAGCCGAGGGACAGAGAACACCGGGGAGCTGTTTTTT | CASSRGTENTGELFF
TRBJ2-2 | many | TRBD1 | TRBV5-4 | TGTGCCAGCAGCCCCGGACAGGGGGCGGACACCGGGGAGCTGTTTTTT | CASSPGQGADTGELFF
TRBJ2-1 | many | TRBD2 | TRBV4-1 | TGCGCCAGCAGCCAAGGGACTAGCGGGGGGCGACACAATGAGCAGTTCTTC | CASSQGTSGGRHNEQFF
TRBJ1-1 | many | TRBD1 | TRBV27 | TGTGCCAGCTCTCAGGGGGGGGGCACTGAAGCTTTCTTT | CASSQGGGTEAFF
TRBJ2-2 | NA | TRBD1 | TRBV6-6 | TGTGCCAGCAGTCTACAGGGGCACGGGGAGCTGTTTTTT | CASSLQGHGELFF
TRBJ2-5 | NA | NA | TRBV12-3/TRBV12-4 | TGTGCCAGCAACCCGACAGGAGAAGAGACCCAGTACTTC | CASNPTGEETQYF
TRBJ2-1 | few | NA | TRBV6-1 | TGTGCCAGCAGGACCCTGAGGAATGAGCAGTTCTTC | CASRTLRNEQFF
TRBJ2-2 | NA | NA | TRBV20-1 | TGCAGTGCCGTGGGAGGACTCAACACCGGGGAGCTGTTTTTT | CSAVGGLNTGELFF